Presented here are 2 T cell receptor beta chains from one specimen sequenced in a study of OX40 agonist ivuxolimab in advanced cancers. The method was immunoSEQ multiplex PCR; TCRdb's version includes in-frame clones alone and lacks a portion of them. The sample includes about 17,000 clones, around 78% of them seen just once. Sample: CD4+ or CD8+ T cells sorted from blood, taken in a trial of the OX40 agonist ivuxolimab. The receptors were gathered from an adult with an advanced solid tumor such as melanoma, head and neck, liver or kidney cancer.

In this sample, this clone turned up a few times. As DNA, the CDR3 is TGTGCCAGCAGCTTAAGTTCGTTCTACGAGCAGTACTTC. It yields the protein CASSLSSFYEQYF. The genes are TRBV11-2 and TRBJ2-7; no definite D call. The CDR3 spans 13 residues. V gave up 2 bases and J gave up 3 bases, with 8 bases separating them. Germline V gene data show CDR1 as SGHAT and CDR2 as FQNNGV.

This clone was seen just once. The CDR3 DNA is TGCGCCAGCAGCTTGGAAGTGAACACTGAAGCTTTCTTT. It specifies CASSLEVNTEAFF. J is TRBJ1-1 and V is TRBV5-1; D gene unclear. CDR1 and CDR2 from the germline V gene are SGHRS and YFSETQ. The CDR3 loop spans 13 amino acids. V was clipped by 0 bases and J by 0 bases, with 3 bases between them. Variable domain in full (rest from reference TRBV5-1 and TRBJ1-1): KAGVTQTPRYLIKTRGQQVTLSCSPISGHRSVSWYQQTPGQGLQFLFEYFSETQRNKGNFPGRFSGRQFSNSRSEMNVSTLELGDSALYLCASSLEVNTEAFFGQGTRLTVV.